Following are 3 T cell receptor beta chains from one sample sequenced in a study of Ad26.COV2.S vaccination and SARS-CoV-2 variants. This sample's treatment: 15 to 20 received Ad26.COV2.S at low or high dose, single or two shots; five or six received placebo; per-sample allocation not given. Sampling was performed 63 days after the first vaccine or placebo injection. Only in-frame clones appear in the TCRdb table, and some are missing; sequencing was by immunoSEQ multiplex PCR. The data show around 300,000 clones, around 89% seen once. The specimen comprised peripheral blood, sampled in a trial of Ad26.COV2.S vaccine versus placebo. The receptors come from a person aged 18-65 years who received the Ad26.COV2.S COVID-19 vaccine or a placebo.

The chain carries TRBV19 and TRBJ2-4, with 8 bases fitting TRBD1. The CDR3 is made up of 15 amino acids. Germline values: CDR1 LNHDA, CDR2 SQIVND (reference sequence). V lost 3 bases and J lost 5; bases outside the gene matches: 6. CDR3 region: CASSMSAGGQNIQYF. CDR3 DNA sequence: TGTGCCAGTAGTATGTCGGCAGGGGGCCAAAACATTCAGTACTTC.

J is TRBJ2-7 and V is TRBV29-1; TRBD1 agrees at 7 bases. V dropped 6 bases and J dropped 6; count of bases not matched to a gene: 8. Germline CDR1 SQVTM, CDR2 ANQGSEA. This CDR3 spans 12 amino acids. The CDR3 DNA is TGCAGCGTACGACGGGACAGTTTCGAGCAGTACTTC. This sequence encodes CSVRRDSFEQYF.

This rearrangement joins TRBV5-1 to TRBJ2-3; D not resolved. V was cut by 1 base and J by 0 bases, with 12 bases left in between. The CDR3 covers 16 residues. CDR1 SGHRS and CDR2 YFSETQ come from the germline V gene. In nucleotides, the CDR3 is TGCGCCAGCAGCTTGTGGTGGGCGTCTAGCACAGATACGCAGTATTTT. Protein: CASSLWWASSTDTQYF.